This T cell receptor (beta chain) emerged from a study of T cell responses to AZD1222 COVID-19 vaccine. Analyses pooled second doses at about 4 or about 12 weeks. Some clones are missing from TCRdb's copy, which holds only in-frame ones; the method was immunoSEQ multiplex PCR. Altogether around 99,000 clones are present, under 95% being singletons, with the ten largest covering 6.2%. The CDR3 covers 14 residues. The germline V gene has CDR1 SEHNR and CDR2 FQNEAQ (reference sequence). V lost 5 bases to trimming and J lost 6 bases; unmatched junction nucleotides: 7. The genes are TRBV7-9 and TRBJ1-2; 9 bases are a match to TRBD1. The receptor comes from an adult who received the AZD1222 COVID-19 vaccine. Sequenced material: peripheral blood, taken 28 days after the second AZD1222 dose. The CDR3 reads CASSAGTGSNGYTF. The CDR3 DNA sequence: TGTGCCAGCAGCGCCGGGACAGGGTCGAATGGCTACACCTTC.